This entry describes one T cell receptor beta chain. The antigen remains unidentified. The data derive from a study of T cell clonotyping in hematopoietic cell transplantation. Recipient blood drawn about 28 days pretransplant and days 30, 100, 180 after. CDR3 size: 16 residues. CDR1 is MNHEY, CDR2 SVGAGI, per germline. The germline V and J ends were trimmed by 0 bases and 0 bases, with 11 bases remaining between them. The study, taken as a whole, reports: Pathologically expanded recipient clonotypes increased progressively from day 30 to day 180 as diversity fell.

The table came from immunoSEQ multiplex PCR; TCRdb's copy has only in-frame clones and leaves some out. The sample contains roughly 6,000 clones, approximately 88% of which appear only once. The V call is TRBV6-5, the J call TRBJ1-2, with unresolved D. This specimen was peripheral blood mononuclear cells, taken 100 days after allogeneic stem cell transplant. This TCR came from a male patient between 40 and 49 years old who had an allogeneic stem cell transplant from an unrelated donor, so the T cells may come from the graft donor. Some clones in this sample may be carry-over from other donors' samples. Here the CDR3 reads CASSYSTQAPNYGYTF. CDR3 in DNA: TGTGCCAGCAGTTACTCGACGCAGGCGCCTAACTATGGCTACACCTTC.